The entry below describes one TCR beta chain. Its specificity is unknown. The source of the sample is a study of OX40 agonist ivuxolimab in advanced cancers. The CDR3 is 16 amino acids. The germline gives CDR1 SGHAT, CDR2 FQNNGV. Trimming removed 0 bases at V and 0 bases at J, with 11 bases between. Study conclusions and caveats: At 0.1 to 3.0 mg/kg and by week 6, clonal expansion occurred in CD4+ and CD8+ blood T cells.

Repertoires were generated with immunoSEQ multiplex PCR, while TCRdb's copy carries only in-frame clones and drops some. The sample has 25,000 to 35,000 clones, approximately 88% seen once; the top ten hold 18%. The sequence derives from an adult with an advanced solid tumor such as melanoma, head and neck, liver or kidney cancer. The rearrangement joins TRBV11-2 to TRBJ2-5; D is uncertain. This specimen was CD4+ or CD8+ T cells sorted from blood, taken in a trial of the OX40 agonist ivuxolimab. This CDR3 is CASSLEAEPYQETQYF. The CDR3 DNA is TGTGCCAGCAGCTTAGAGGCAGAGCCGTACCAAGAGACCCAGTACTTC.